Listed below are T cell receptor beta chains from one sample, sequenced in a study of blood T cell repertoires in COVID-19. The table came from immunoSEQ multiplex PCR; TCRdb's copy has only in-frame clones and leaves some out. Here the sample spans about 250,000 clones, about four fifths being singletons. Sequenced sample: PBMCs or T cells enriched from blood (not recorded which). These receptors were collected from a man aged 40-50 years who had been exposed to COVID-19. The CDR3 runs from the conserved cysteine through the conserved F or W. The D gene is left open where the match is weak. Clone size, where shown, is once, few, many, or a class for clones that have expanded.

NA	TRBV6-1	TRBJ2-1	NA	CASSEVLGGWNEQFF	TGTGCCAGCAGTGAAGTGCTTGGGGGCTGGAATGAGCAGTTCTTC
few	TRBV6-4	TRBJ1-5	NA	CASSESPGNQPQHF	TGTGCCAGCAGTGAGTCTCCCGGCAATCAGCCCCAGCATTTT
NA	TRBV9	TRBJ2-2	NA	CASSASTGELFF	TGTGCCAGCAGCGCCAGCACCGGGGAGCTGTTTTTT
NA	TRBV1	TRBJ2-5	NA	CTSSQETQEQETQYF	TGCACCAGCAGCCAAGAAACACAGGAACAAGAGACCCAGTACTTC
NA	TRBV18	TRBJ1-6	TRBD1	CASSPGTGGDSPLHF	TGTGCCAGCTCACCTGGGACAGGGGGCGATTCACCCCTCCACTTT
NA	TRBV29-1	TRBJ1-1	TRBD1	CSARITGVPTEAFF	TGCAGCGCTCGGATTACAGGGGTCCCGACTGAAGCTTTCTTT
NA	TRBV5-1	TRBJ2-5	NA	CASRLNQGLSQETQYF	TGCGCCAGCAGGTTAAACCAGGGGCTCTCCCAAGAGACCCAGTACTTC
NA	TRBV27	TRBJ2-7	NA	CAIASGLGYEQYF	TGTGCCATCGCGTCCGGGTTGGGCTACGAGCAGTACTTC
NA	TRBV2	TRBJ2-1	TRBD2	CASSEAPPATSGRYYNEQFF	TGTGCCAGCAGTGAAGCGCCCCCCGCGACTAGCGGGAGGTATTACAATGAGCAGTTCTTC
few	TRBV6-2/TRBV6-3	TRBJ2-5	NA	CASSNPTGGGYQETQYF	TGTGCCAGCAGCAACCCAACAGGGGGAGGGTACCAAGAGACCCAGTACTTC
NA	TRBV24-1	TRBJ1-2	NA	CATSEWGTTGYGYTF	TGTGCCACCAGTGAGTGGGGGACAACGGGTTATGGCTACACCTTC
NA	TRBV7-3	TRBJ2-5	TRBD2	CASSLLGLAGQETQYF	TGTGCCAGCAGCTTATTGGGACTAGCGGGACAAGAGACCCAGTACTTC
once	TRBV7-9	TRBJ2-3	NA	CATTGRPTDTQYF	TGTGCGACCACAGGGCGTCCCACAGATACGCAGTATTTT
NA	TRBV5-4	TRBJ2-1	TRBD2	CASSLGGLAVNEQFF	TGTGCCAGCAGCTTGGGTGGCCTAGCGGTAAATGAGCAGTTCTTC
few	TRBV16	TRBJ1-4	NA	CASSRAGEGGEKLFF	TGTGCCAGCAGCCGCGCGGGGGAAGGAGGTGAAAAACTGTTTTTT
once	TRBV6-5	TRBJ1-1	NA	CASGTRQWNTEAFF	TGTGCCAGCGGAACCCGACAGTGGAACACTGAAGCTTTCTTT
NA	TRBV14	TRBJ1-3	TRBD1	CASRQQGYGDTIYF	TGTGCCAGCAGGCAACAGGGGTACGGGGACACCATATATTTT
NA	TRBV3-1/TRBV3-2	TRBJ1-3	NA	CASSRSGSGNTIYF	TGTGCCAGCAGCCGATCGGGCTCTGGAAACACCATATATTTT
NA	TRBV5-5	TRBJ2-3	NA	CASSSLGASTDTQYF	TGTGCCAGCAGCTCCTTGGGAGCTAGCACAGATACGCAGTATTTT
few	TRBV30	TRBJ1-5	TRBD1	CAWSGTGDQPQHF	TGTGCCTGGAGTGGAACAGGGGATCAGCCCCAGCATTTT
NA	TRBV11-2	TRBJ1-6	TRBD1	CASSLTGGLDSPLHF	TGTGCCAGCAGCTTGACAGGGGGCTTGGATTCACCCCTCCACTTT
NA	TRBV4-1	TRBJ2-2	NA	CASNPRGGEGTGELFF	TGCGCCAGCAATCCGAGGGGGGGCGAGGGGACCGGGGAGCTGTTTTTT